The TCR beta chain under discussion was sequenced for a study of T cells after yellow fever vaccination (dated by TCRdb to the late 2010s). The study in broad terms: The SMART-Seq v4 Ultra Low Input RNA kit was used to prepare libraries from fractions with low cell numbers. To follow T-cell clones before and after primary and booster YFV17D yellow fever vaccination, bulk TCR alpha and beta repertoires were sequenced over time. Two healthy male donors, one aged 18 to 30 and one aged 30 to 40 years, made up the cohort. Blood was collected at multiple timepoints before and after primary and secondary immunization, and bulk PBMC replicates and cell subsets were isolated.

The treatment or condition label, read with the paper, signifies: live attenuated yellow fever vaccine strain. PBMCs were isolated from peripheral blood using a standard Ficoll-Paque protocol. Dynabeads CD4 and CD8 positive selection kits were used to isolate the CD4 and CD8 T-cell fractions. TriZol was used to extract RNA from bulk PBMCs, from CD4 and CD8 fractions, and from dextramer-positive and dextramer-negative fractions. TCR cDNA was made using 5'RACE template switching, a step that added a universal primer site and unique molecular identifiers. Priming for cDNA synthesis came from both the TCR alpha and TCR beta constant segments. Two PCR steps were used to amplify libraries, with sample barcodes and sequencing adapters being added in the second step. Sequencing of the libraries was done on either Illumina HiSeq 2500 (2x100 bp) or NovaSeq (2x150 bp). Per the original workflow: Reads were demultiplexed and collapsed into UMI consensus sequences with MIGEC, and V(D)J alignment was performed with MiXCR. Vaccine-responding clonotypes were identified with edgeR using replicate PBMC samples, with FDR below 0.01 and a log2 fold change above 5 up to day 15 being required. Bulk clonotypes were assigned CD4 or CD8 identity according to which sequenced CD4 or CD8 repertoire held them at higher abundance. TCRdb applied fastp at Q25 and MiXCR to the public reads, then kept only in-frame beta chains. Each CDR3 protein gets just one entry, which takes the most common genes and DNA from the rows behind it. These V and J calls derive from TCRdb rather than the authors' analysis. The sample table lists approximately 74,000 distinct CDR3 sequences, approximately 7.7% of them with a count of one. The ten largest clones add up to around a third of the sample.

CDR1 and CDR2, looked up from the germline V gene, are SGDLS and YYNGEE. After removal of 2 bases from V and 7 bases from J, the junction retains 8 bases not matched to a gene. Its CDR3 holds 16 amino acids, cysteine through phenylalanine. Only the CDR3 portion is preserved as DNA: 48 bases, with reading frame beginning at the first base. General findings and caveats noted by the study authors: A small fraction of clonotypes appeared in both the CD4 and CD8 compartments, likely as a result of convergent recombination. Computational filtering was needed because FACS-sorted repertoires could contain abundant contaminating clonotypes from the bulk population. Only two donors were included in the study, so the extent to which the findings can be generalized is limited. Compared with the primary T-cell response, the secondary T-cell response was weaker but faster, peaking on day 5 rather than day 15. Most clones expanded after primary vaccination were re-detected after the booster (around 96% of CD4 and around 88% of CD8), suggesting broad memory maintenance.

This clonotype was observed a few times. Its recognized antigen is unknown. No per-base quality is available; no much larger clone lies one base away. The sequence was collected from a man aged 18 to 30 who received the YFV17D yellow fever vaccine. The chain links TRBV9 with TRBJ2-1, with 11 bases matching TRBD2. This specimen consisted of CD8+ T cells sorted from PBMCs, obtained around 5 days after the first yellow fever vaccination. CDR3 loop: CASSVASGGLGNEQFF. The DNA is TGTGCCAGCAGCGTCGCTAGCGGGGGGTTAGGGAATGAGCAGTTCTTC.